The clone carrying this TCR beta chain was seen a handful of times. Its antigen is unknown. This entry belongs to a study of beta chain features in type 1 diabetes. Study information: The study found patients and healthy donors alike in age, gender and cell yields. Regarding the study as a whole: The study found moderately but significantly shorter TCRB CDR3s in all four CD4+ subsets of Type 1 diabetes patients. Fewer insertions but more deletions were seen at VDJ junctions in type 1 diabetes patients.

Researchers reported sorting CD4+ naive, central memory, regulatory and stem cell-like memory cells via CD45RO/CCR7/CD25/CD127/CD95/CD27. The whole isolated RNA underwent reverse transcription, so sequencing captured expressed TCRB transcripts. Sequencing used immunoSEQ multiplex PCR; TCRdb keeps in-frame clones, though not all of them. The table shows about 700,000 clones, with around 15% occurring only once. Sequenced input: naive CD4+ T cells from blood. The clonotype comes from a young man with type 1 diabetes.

CDR3 in DNA: TGCGCCAGCAGCTGGGGAACAGGGGGCTCCTACGAGCAGTACTTC. This codes for CASSWGTGGSYEQYF. This chain joins TRBV5-1 and TRBJ2-7; 8 nucleotides agree with TRBD1. The germline CDR1 and CDR2 sequences are SGHRS and YFSETQ. The CDR3 has 15 amino acids. Germline trimming cut 3 bases from V and 0 bases from J; bases unmatched to any gene: 5. Together with reference TRBV5-1 and TRBJ2-7, the CDR3 gives the full variable domain: KAGVTQTPRYLIKTRGQQVTLSCSPISGHRSVSWYQQTPGQGLQFLFEYFSETQRNKGNFPGRFSGRQFSNSRSEMNVSTLELGDSALYLCASSWGTGGSYEQYFGPGTRLTVT.